The rows below give T cell receptor beta chains drawn from one sample of a study of cytomegalovirus exposure and HLA in healthy donors. Profiled with immunoSEQ multiplex PCR; TCRdb holds only in-frame clones, not every one. The sample contains some 260,000 clones, 90% of which appear only once. Sequenced material: PBMCs. These receptors were collected from a woman aged 25 to 39 in good health and CMV-seronegative. Both conserved end residues are part of each CDR3. D genes are given only for firm matches. Where a row states a size, it is once, few, many or the class of an expanded clone; other rows omit it.

>TRBD1|TRBJ2-7|.|TRBV27
TGTGCCAGCAGTTCGGGACAGGAAAGTTACGAGCAGTACTTC
CASSSGQESYEQYF
>TRBD1|TRBJ1-5|few|TRBV27
TGTGCCAGCAGCCACAGGGGGCAGTTTCAGCCCCAGCATTTT
CASSHRGQFQPQHF
>TRBD1|TRBJ1-4|.|TRBV27
TGTGCCAGCAGCCGTCGACAGGGCCATGAAAAACTGTTTTTT
CASSRRQGHEKLFF
>TRBD1|TRBJ1-4|.|TRBV6-1
TGTGCCAGCAGTGGTCCGACAGGGAGTCGAGTCGCTAATGAAAAACTGTTTTTT
CASSGPTGSRVANEKLFF
>.|TRBJ2-2|once|TRBV13
TGTGCCAGCAGCTTCGCGACCGGGGAGCTGTTTTTT
CASSFATGELFF
>.|TRBJ2-2|.|TRBV2
TGTGCCACAACCCCGGGACCATCCCGCACCGGGGAGCTGTTTTTT
CATTPGPSRTGELFF
>.|TRBJ2-3|.|TRBV7-9
TGTGCCAGCAGCTATACGCAGGATACGCAGTATTTT
CASSYTQDTQYF
>TRBD2|TRBJ2-3|.|TRBV4-2
TGTGCCAGCAGCCAAGCAGGCGGGGGGGGAGGAAGGACGCAGTATTTT
CASSQAGGGGGRTQYF
>TRBD1|TRBJ2-7|once|TRBV4-1
TGCGCCAGCAGCCAAGTGGCAGGGGGCACTGGGGAGCAGTACTTC
CASSQVAGGTGEQYF
>.|TRBJ2-7|.|TRBV6-1
TGTGCCAGCAAGAGACTAGACGAGCAGTACTTC
CASKRLDEQYF
>TRBD2|TRBJ2-2|.|TRBV4-3
TGCGCCAGCAGCCAAGCCGTTTTACGGCTAGCGGAAAACACCGGGGAGCTGTTTTTT
CASSQAVLRLAENTGELFF
>.|TRBJ2-1|.|TRBV29-1
TGCAGCGACGTTACCATCTCCTACAATGAGCAGTTCTTC
CSDVTISYNEQFF
>TRBD1|TRBJ2-7|once|TRBV6-6
TGTGCCAGCGGGACAGGGGGCTCCTACGAGCAGTACTTC
CASGTGGSYEQYF
>.|TRBJ1-5|.|TRBV28
TGTGCCAGCAGTTCACCTTTTGGGGAGGGTCAGCCCCAGCATTTT
CASSSPFGEGQPQHF
>.|TRBJ1-4|.|TRBV18
TGTGCCAGCTCACGTCAGGGCCGTTGGACTAATGAAAAACTGTTTTTT
CASSRQGRWTNEKLFF
>TRBD1|TRBJ2-1|.|TRBV7-9
TGTGCCAGCAGCATACCTCCCTTGGGGACAGGGGATTTAGGTGAGCAGTTCTTC
CASSIPPLGTGDLGEQFF
>.|TRBJ2-3|.|TRBV7-3
TGTGCCAGCAGCTTAAACGACTGGGTCGGAACAGATACGCAGTATTTT
CASSLNDWVGTDTQYF
>TRBD1|TRBJ2-7|.|TRBV6-1
TGTGCCAGCAGTGACGACAGGGTATCCCACGAGCAGTACTTC
CASSDDRVSHEQYF
>.|TRBJ2-7|.|TRBV28
TGTGCCAGCAGTCCCATGACGGCCTACGAGCAGTACTTC
CASSPMTAYEQYF
>TRBD2|TRBJ2-3|.|TRBV9
TGTGCCAGCAGCTCTGGGACTAGCGGATACACAGATACGCAGTATTTT
CASSSGTSGYTDTQYF
>TRBD1|TRBJ2-2|.|TRBV28
TGTGCCAGCGCAGGGAACCGGGACAGGGTCTCCGGGGAGCTGTTTTTT
CASAGNRDRVSGELFF
>.|TRBJ2-7|once|TRBV28
TGTGCCAGCAGGAGACCCCTGGGCTCCTACGAGCAGTACTTC
CASRRPLGSYEQYF
>.|TRBJ2-3|.|TRBV25-1
TGTGCCAGCAGTAACGGGACTGGCACCGCCACAGATACGCAGTATTTT
CASSNGTGTATDTQYF
>TRBD2|TRBJ2-2|.|TRBV5-6
TGTGCCAGCAGCAGCTTGGGGGGACTAGCAGACACCGGGGAGCTGTTTTTT
CASSSLGGLADTGELFF
>TRBD2|TRBJ2-7|.|TRBV29-1
TGCAGCGTTGTCCTAGCGGGGCGTTCTGGGCAGTACTTC
CSVVLAGRSGQYF
>.|TRBJ2-7|.|TRBV7-9
TGTGCCAGCAGCTCTGGGAGCCTCTCCTACGAGCAGTACTTC
CASSSGSLSYEQYF
>TRBD1|TRBJ1-4|.|TRBV28
TGTGCCAGCAGTTCTAGGACAGGGGGAAGTGAAAAACTGTTTTTT
CASSSRTGGSEKLFF
>.|TRBJ2-7|.|TRBV11-2
TGTGCCAGCAGCCCGAGGCTCGTTCCTTCCTACGAGCAGTACTTC
CASSPRLVPSYEQYF
>TRBD1|TRBJ1-5|.|TRBV9
TGTGCCAGCAGCGTAGCAGGGGGGCGCGGAAATCAGCCCCAGCATTTT
CASSVAGGRGNQPQHF
>.|TRBJ1-1|.|TRBV25-1
TGTGCCAGCAGAGGGGGGAACACTGAAGCTTTCTTT
CASRGGNTEAFF
>.|TRBJ1-1|few|TRBV28
TGTGCCAGCAGTTTATCCAGGGTTGTACTGAACACTGAAGCTTTCTTT
CASSLSRVVLNTEAFF
>.|TRBJ1-5|.|TRBV5-6
TGTGCCAGCAGCTTGTACCGGGTCCATCAGCCCCAGCATTTT
CASSLYRVHQPQHF
>TRBD1|TRBJ2-3|few|TRBV2
TGTGCCAGCAGCGGGACAGGTCAAGATACGCAGTATTTT
CASSGTGQDTQYF
>.|TRBJ1-2|.|TRBV5-6
TGTGCCAGCAGCCACTCGGGCAGCTATGGCTACACCTTC
CASSHSGSYGYTF
>TRBD2|TRBJ2-7|.|TRBV27
TGTGCCAGCAGTTTATGGACTAGCGGGAACGAGCAGTACTTC
CASSLWTSGNEQYF
>.|TRBJ2-5|.|TRBV15
TGTGCCACCAGCAGAGCGGGGCAAGGGGAGGAGACCCAGTACTTC
CATSRAGQGEETQYF
>TRBD1|TRBJ2-7|.|TRBV10-3
TGTGCCATCAGAGATGGAACAGGGGGTAATTCCGAGCAGTACTTC
CAIRDGTGGNSEQYF
>.|TRBJ1-1|.|TRBV4-1
TGCGCCAGCAGCCGAGTAGGGAACACTGAAGCTTTCTTT
CASSRVGNTEAFF
>.|TRBJ2-5|.|TRBV7-9
TGTGCCAGCAGCTCCTACGGAAAAGCAGGAGAGACCCAGTACTTC
CASSSYGKAGETQYF
>TRBD2|TRBJ2-5|.|TRBV12-5
TGTGCTAGTGGAGAAGCGGGAGTTCCCGAGACCCAGTACTTC
CASGEAGVPETQYF
>.|TRBJ2-1|.|TRBV11-2
TGTGCCAGCAGCTTAGCCTACGGGGGTGAGCAGTTCTTC
CASSLAYGGEQFF
>.|TRBJ2-7|.|TRBV29-1
TGCAGCGTTCCGGACATGGAATACGAGCAGTACTTC
CSVPDMEYEQYF
>.|TRBJ2-7|.|TRBV14
TGTGCCAGCAGCCAAGGGTCGTACGAGCAGTACTTC
CASSQGSYEQYF
>TRBD2|TRBJ2-2|few|TRBV29-1
TGCAGCGTTGGTAGCGGGACCGGGGAGCTGTTTTTT
CSVGSGTGELFF
>TRBD1|TRBJ2-7|.|TRBV5-1
TGCGCCAGCAGCTTGACAGGGGGCAATTACGAGCAGTACTTC
CASSLTGGNYEQYF
>TRBD2|TRBJ2-5|.|TRBV28
TGTGCCAGCACCGCGGGAGCCCAAGAGACCCAGTACTTC
CASTAGAQETQYF
>TRBD2|TRBJ2-1|.|TRBV12-5
TGTGCTAGTGGTTTGGAGGGAGGGCCCTACAATGAGCAGTTCTTC
CASGLEGGPYNEQFF